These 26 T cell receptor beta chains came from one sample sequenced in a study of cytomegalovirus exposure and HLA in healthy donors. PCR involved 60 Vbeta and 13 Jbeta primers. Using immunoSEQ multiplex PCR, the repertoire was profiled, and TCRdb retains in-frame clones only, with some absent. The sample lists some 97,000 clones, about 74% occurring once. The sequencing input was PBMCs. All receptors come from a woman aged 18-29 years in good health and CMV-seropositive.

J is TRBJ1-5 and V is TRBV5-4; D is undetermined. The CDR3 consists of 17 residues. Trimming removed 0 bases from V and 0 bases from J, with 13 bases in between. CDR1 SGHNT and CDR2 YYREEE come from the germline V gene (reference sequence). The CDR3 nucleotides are TGTGCCAGCAGCTTGGTAACCGTGGGCTATAGCAATCAGCCCCAGCATTTT. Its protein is CASSLVTVGYSNQPQHF.

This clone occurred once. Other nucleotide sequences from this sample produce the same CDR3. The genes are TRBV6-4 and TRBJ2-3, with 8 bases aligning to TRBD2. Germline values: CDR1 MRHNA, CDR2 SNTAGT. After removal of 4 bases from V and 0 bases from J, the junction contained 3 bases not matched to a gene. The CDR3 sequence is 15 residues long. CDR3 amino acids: CASSVASGSTDTQYF. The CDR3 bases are TGTGCCAGCAGTGTGGCTAGCGGGAGCACAGATACGCAGTATTTT.

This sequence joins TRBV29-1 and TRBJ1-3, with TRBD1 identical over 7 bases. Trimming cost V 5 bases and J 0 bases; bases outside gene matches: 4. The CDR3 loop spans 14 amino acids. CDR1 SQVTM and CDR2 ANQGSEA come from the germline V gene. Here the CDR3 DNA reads TGCAGCGTTCTACAGGGGTCCTCTGGAAACACCATATATTTT. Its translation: CSVLQGSSGNTIYF.

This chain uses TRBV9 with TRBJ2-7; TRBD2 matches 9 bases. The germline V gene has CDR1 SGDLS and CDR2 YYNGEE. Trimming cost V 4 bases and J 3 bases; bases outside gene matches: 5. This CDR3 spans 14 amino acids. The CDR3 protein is CASSQTSGYYEQYF. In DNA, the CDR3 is TGTGCCAGCAGCCAGACTAGCGGATACTACGAGCAGTACTTC.

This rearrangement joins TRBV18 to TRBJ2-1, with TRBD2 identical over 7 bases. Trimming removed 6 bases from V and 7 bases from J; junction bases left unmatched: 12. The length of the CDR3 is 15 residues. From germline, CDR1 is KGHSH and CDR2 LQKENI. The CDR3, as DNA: TGTGCCAGCTCCCCCACTAGCGCGGGGAGGAATGAGCAGTTCTTC. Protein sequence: CASSPTSAGRNEQFF.

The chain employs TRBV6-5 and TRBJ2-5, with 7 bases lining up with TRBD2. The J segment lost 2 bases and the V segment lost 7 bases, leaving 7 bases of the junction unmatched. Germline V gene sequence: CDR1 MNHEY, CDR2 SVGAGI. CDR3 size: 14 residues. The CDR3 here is CASTLAELQETQYF. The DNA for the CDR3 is TGTGCCAGCACTCTAGCGGAACTTCAAGAGACCCAGTACTTC.

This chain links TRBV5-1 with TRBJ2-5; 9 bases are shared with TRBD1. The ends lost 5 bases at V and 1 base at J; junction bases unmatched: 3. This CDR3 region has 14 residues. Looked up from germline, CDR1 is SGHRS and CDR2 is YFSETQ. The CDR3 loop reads CASRPGQGQETQYF. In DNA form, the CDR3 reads TGCGCCAGCAGGCCGGGACAGGGCCAAGAGACCCAGTACTTC.

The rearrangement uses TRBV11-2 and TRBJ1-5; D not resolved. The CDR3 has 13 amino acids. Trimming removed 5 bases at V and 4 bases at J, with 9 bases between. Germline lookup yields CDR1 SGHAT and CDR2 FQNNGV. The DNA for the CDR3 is TGTGCCAGCAGCCCAGGCCTTAATCAGCCCCAGCATTTT. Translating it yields CASSPGLNQPQHF. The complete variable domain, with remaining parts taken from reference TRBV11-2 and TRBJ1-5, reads EAGVAQSPRYKIIEKRQSVAFWCNPISGHATLYWYQQILGQGPKLLIQFQNNGVVDDSQLPKDRFSAERLKGVDSTLKIQPAKLEDSAVYLCASSPGLNQPQHFGDGTRLSIL.

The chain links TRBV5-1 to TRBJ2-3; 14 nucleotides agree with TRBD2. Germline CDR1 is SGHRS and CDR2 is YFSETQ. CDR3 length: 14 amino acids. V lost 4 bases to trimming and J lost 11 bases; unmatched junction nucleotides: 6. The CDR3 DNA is TGCGCCAGCAGCCCGGGGACTAGCGGGAGTGGGCAGTATTTT. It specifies CASSPGTSGSGQYF.

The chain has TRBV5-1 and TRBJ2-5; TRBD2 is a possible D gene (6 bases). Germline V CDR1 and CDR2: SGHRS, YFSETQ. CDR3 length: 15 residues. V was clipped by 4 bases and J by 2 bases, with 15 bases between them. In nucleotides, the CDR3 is TGCGCCAGCAGCACCGCGGGACGTACGCAAGAGACCCAGTACTTC. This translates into CASSTAGRTQETQYF.

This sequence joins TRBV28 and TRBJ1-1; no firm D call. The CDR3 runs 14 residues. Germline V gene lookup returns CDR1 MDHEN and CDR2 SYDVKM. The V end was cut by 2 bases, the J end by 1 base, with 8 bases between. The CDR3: CASSLGGPNTEAFF. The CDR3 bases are TGTGCCAGCAGTTTAGGAGGACCGAACACTGAAGCTTTCTTT.

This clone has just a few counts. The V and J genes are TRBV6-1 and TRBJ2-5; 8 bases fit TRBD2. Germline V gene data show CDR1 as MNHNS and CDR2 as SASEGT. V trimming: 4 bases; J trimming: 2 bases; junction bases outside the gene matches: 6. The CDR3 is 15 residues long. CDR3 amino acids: CASSVAGGDQETQYF. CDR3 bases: TGTGCCAGCAGTGTGGCCGGGGGGGATCAAGAGACCCAGTACTTC.

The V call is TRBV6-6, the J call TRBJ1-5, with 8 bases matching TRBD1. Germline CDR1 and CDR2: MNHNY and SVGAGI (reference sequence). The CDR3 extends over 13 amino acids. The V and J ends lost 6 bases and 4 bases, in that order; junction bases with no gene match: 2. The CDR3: CASSRDRNQPQHF. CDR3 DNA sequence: TGTGCCAGCAGCCGGGACAGGAATCAGCCCCAGCATTTT.

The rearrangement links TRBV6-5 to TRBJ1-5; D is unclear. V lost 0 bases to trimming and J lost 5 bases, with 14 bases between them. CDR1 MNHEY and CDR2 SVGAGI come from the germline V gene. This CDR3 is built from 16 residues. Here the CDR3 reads CASSYSRPSGDQPQHF. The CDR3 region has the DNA TGTGCCAGCAGTTACTCGCGCCCCTCCGGGGATCAGCCCCAGCATTTT.

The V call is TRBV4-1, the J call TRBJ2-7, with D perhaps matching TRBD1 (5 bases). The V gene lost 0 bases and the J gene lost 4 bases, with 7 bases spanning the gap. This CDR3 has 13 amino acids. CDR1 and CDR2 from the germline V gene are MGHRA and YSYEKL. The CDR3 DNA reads TGCGCCAGCAGCCAAGAGGCAGGGTACGAGCAGTACTTC. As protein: CASSQEAGYEQYF.

In DNA, the CDR3 is TGTGCCAGCAGTTACCGACAGGGCGGCTATGGCTACACCTTC. This codes for CASSYRQGGYGYTF. J is TRBJ1-2 and V is TRBV6-5, with 7 nucleotides matching TRBD1. There are 14 residues in the CDR3. CDR1 is MNHEY and CDR2 is SVGAGI in the germline V gene. Trimming removed 2 bases from V and 4 bases from J; junction bases left unmatched: 4.

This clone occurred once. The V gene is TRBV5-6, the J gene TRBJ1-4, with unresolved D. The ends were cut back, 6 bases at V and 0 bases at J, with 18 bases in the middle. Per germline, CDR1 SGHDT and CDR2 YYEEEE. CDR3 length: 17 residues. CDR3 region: CASTRTVAGATNEKLFF. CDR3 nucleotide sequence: TGTGCCAGCACCCGAACCGTCGCCGGGGCAACTAATGAAAAACTGTTTTTT.

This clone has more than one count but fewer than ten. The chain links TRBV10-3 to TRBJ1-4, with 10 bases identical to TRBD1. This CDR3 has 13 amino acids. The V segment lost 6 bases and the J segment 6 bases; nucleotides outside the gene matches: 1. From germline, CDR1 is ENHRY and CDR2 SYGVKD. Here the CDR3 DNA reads TGTGCCATCAGCGGACAGGGGGATGAAAAACTGTTTTTT. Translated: CAISGQGDEKLFF.

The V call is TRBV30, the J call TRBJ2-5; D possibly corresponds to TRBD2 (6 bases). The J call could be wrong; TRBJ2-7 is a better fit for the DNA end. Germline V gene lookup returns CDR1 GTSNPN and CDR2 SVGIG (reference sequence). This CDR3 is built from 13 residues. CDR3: CAWSRRGSYEQYF. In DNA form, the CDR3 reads TGTGCCTGGAGCAGGAGGGGATCCTACGAGCAGTACTTC.

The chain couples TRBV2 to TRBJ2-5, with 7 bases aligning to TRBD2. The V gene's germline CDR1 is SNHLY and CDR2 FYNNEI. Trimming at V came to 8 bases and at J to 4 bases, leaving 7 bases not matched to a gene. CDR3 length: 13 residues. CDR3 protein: CASQAGSAETQYF. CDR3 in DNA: TGTGCCAGCCAAGCGGGATCTGCAGAGACCCAGTACTTC.

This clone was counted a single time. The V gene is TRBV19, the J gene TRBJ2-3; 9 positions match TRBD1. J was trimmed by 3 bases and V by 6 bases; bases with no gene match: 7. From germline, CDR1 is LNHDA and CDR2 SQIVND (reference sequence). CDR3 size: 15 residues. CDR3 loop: CASRRGTGRTDTQYF. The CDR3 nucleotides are TGTGCCAGTAGGAGAGGGACAGGGAGGACAGATACGCAGTATTTT.

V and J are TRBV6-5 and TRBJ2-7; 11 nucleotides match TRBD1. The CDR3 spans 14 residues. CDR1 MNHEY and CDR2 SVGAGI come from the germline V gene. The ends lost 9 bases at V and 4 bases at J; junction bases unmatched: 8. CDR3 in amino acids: CASGIRDRGYEQYF. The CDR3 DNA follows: TGTGCCAGTGGGATCCGGGACAGGGGGTACGAGCAGTACTTC.

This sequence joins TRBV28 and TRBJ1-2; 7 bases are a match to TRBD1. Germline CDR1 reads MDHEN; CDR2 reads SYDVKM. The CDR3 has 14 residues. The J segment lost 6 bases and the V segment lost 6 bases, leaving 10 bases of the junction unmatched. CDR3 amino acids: CASSQRQGLNGYTF. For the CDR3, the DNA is TGTGCCAGCAGCCAACGACAGGGTCTTAATGGCTACACCTTC.

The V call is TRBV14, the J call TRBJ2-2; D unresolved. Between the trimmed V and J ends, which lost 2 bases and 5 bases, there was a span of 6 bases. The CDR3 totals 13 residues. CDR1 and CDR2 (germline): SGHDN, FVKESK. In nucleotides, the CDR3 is TGTGCCAGCAGCCAATTCGGGACCGGGGAGCTGTTTTTT. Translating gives CASSQFGTGELFF.

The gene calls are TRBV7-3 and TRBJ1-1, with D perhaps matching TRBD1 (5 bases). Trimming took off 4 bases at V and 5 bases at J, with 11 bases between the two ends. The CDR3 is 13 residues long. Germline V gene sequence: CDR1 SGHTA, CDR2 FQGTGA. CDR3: CASSWGEDTEAFF. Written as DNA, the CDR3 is TGTGCCAGCAGCTGGGGGGAGGATACTGAAGCTTTCTTT.

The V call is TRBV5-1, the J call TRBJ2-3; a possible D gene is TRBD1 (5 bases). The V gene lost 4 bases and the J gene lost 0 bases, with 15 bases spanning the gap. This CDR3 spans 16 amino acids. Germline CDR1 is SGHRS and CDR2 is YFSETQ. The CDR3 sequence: CASSIDRVSSTDTQYF. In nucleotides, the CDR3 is TGCGCCAGCAGCATCGACAGAGTGTCTAGCACAGATACGCAGTATTTT.